Listed below are T cell receptor beta chains from one sample, sequenced in a study of T cell responses to AZD1222 COVID-19 vaccine. Here immunoSEQ multiplex PCR was the method, and the copy in TCRdb shows in-frame clones only, minus some. The top ten clones hold less than 3% of a sample with about 97,000 clones, around nine tenths of them seen once. The sequences come from peripheral blood, collected on day 0 of AZD1222 vaccination. Source of these receptors: an adult in good health. The CDR3 runs from the conserved cysteine through the conserved F or W. D genes are given only for firm matches. A clone size is listed for some rows: how often the clone was seen (once, few, many), or a class if it is expanded.

J gene,V gene,clone size,D gene,CDR3 DNA,CDR3 protein
TRBJ2-1,TRBV7-9,NA,TRBD1,TGTGCCAGCAGCCTGCGACAGGGGGGTAGCAATGAGCAGTTCTTC,CASSLRQGGSNEQFF
TRBJ1-2,TRBV7-9,NA,TRBD1,TGTGCCAGCAGCTCGGGACAGGGCTCGAGGGGCTACACCTTC,CASSSGQGSRGYTF
TRBJ2-1,TRBV6-5,once,NA,TGTGCCAGCAGTCGGACGGTCTACAATGAGCAGTTCTTC,CASSRTVYNEQFF
TRBJ2-7,TRBV28,NA,NA,TGTGCCAGCAGGTCCGGGATCTTGGGGGAGCAGTACTTC,CASRSGILGEQYF
TRBJ1-3,TRBV5-1,NA,NA,TGCGCCAGCAGCTTGGGGCAGGGCTTGGACGGAAACACCATATATTTT,CASSLGQGLDGNTIYF
TRBJ2-3,TRBV5-1,NA,TRBD2,TGCGCCAGCAGCTGGGGGGCGGGGGGCTCCGGTACGCAGTATTTT,CASSWGAGGSGTQYF
TRBJ2-1,TRBV7-2,NA,NA,TGTGCCAGCACCGTCCGGGGCTCCCGCTCCTACAATGAGCAGTTCTTC,CASTVRGSRSYNEQFF
TRBJ1-2,TRBV28,NA,NA,TGTGCCAGCAGTCTACAGTACCTTAACTATGGCTACACCTTC,CASSLQYLNYGYTF
TRBJ2-7,TRBV3-1/TRBV3-2,NA,NA,TGTGCCAGCAGCCAAGGTTACGAGCAGTACTTC,CASSQGYEQYF
TRBJ1-5,TRBV5-1,few,TRBD1,TGCGCCAGCAGCTCCGGACAGGGCGATCAGCCCCAGCATTTT,CASSSGQGDQPQHF
TRBJ1-1,TRBV15,NA,NA,TGTGCCACCAGCAGAGATTACGGCAGCTACATGAACACTGAAGCTTTCTTT,CATSRDYGSYMNTEAFF
TRBJ1-1,TRBV7-9,NA,NA,TGTGCCAGCAACGTGGGGGGCACTGAAGCTTTCTTT,CASNVGGTEAFF
TRBJ1-2,TRBV19,NA,NA,TGTGCCAGTAGTATGCGGGGAGTGACAGGCTACACCTTC,CASSMRGVTGYTF
TRBJ1-4,TRBV11-2,NA,NA,TGTGCCAGCAGCTTAGCAGGAGGCAGGAATGAAAAACTGTTTTTT,CASSLAGGRNEKLFF
TRBJ2-2,TRBV5-4,NA,NA,TGTGCCAGCAGCTTAGTGGGGAACACCGGGGAGCTGTTTTTT,CASSLVGNTGELFF
TRBJ2-2,TRBV2,NA,NA,TGTGCCAGCAGTAGATACCCGAACACCGGGGAGCTGTTTTTT,CASSRYPNTGELFF
TRBJ2-7,TRBV7-2,NA,NA,TGTGCCAGCAGCTTAGTACACAGATTCTACGAGCAGTACTTC,CASSLVHRFYEQYF
TRBJ1-1,TRBV6-1,NA,NA,TGTGCCAGCAGTGAGCCCGGGAACACTGAAGCTTTCTTT,CASSEPGNTEAFF
TRBJ1-4,TRBV19,many,NA,TGTGCCAGTACAATCGACGGTGCAACTAATGAAAAACTGTTTTTT,CASTIDGATNEKLFF
TRBJ1-1,TRBV25-1,NA,NA,TGTGCCAGCAGTCCCCCCTCGGCGGCGAACACTGAAGCTTTCTTT,CASSPPSAANTEAFF
TRBJ2-7,TRBV27,NA,TRBD2,TGTGCCAGCAAGACTAGCGGGGGCTCCTACGAGCAGTACTTC,CASKTSGGSYEQYF
TRBJ2-4,TRBV6-2/TRBV6-3,few,TRBD1,TGTGCCAGCAGTTACCAGGGGGCCGGGACGCTGAAAAACATTCAGTACTTC,CASSYQGAGTLKNIQYF
TRBJ1-5,TRBV7-2,few,NA,TGTGCCAGCAGCTTGAGGGAATCTAGTCAGCCCCAGCATTTT,CASSLRESSQPQHF
TRBJ1-5,TRBV30,NA,TRBD1,TGTGCCTGGGGCCCGACAGGGGGCCTCCGGCATTTT,CAWGPTGGLRHF
TRBJ1-2,TRBV11-2,NA,NA,TGTGCCAGCAGCCCTGGGCGGACTAACTATGGCTACACCTTC,CASSPGRTNYGYTF
TRBJ1-2,TRBV19,NA,NA,TGTGCCAGTAGTTCTGGGGGCGGATATGGCTACACCTTC,CASSSGGGYGYTF
TRBJ1-2,TRBV4-1,NA,NA,TGCGCCAGCAGCCAAGTCCCCAGGGAAAGTGGCTACACCTTC,CASSQVPRESGYTF
TRBJ2-3,TRBV7-9,NA,TRBD2,TGTGCCAGCAGCCTTACCGTAGCGGGGGGTAGCACAGATACGCAGTATTTT,CASSLTVAGGSTDTQYF
TRBJ1-6,TRBV7-9,NA,NA,TGTGCCAGCAGCCAAATAAATTCACCCCTCCACTTT,CASSQINSPLHF
TRBJ1-1,TRBV19,NA,NA,TGTGCCAGTACCTTCGGGACCGCCGCCTCGAACACTGAAGCTTTCTTT,CASTFGTAASNTEAFF
TRBJ1-6,TRBV28,NA,NA,TGTGCCAGCAGCCCGCCGACGGGGAGGGGGATTTCACCCCTCCACTTT,CASSPPTGRGISPLHF
TRBJ1-1,TRBV5-5,once,TRBD1,TGTGCCAGCAGCTTGCAGCCGGGACAGACCGAAGCTTTCTTT,CASSLQPGQTEAFF
TRBJ1-2,TRBV7-8,NA,NA,TGTGCCAGCAGCTTAGGACAGGCGTATAACTATGGCTACACCTTC,CASSLGQAYNYGYTF
TRBJ2-7,TRBV11-2,NA,NA,TGTGCCAGCAGCTTATCCAACTACGAGCAGTACTTC,CASSLSNYEQYF
TRBJ2-5,TRBV24-1,NA,TRBD1,TGTGCCACCAGTGCCCTAGGACAGGGCGGGGAAGAGACCCAGTACTTC,CATSALGQGGEETQYF
TRBJ1-1,TRBV7-3,NA,TRBD1,TGTGCCAGCAGCCCGGGGACAGGGGGACACACTGAAGCTTTCTTT,CASSPGTGGHTEAFF
TRBJ2-5,TRBV5-1,NA,NA,TGCGCCAGCAGCCGGCCCGGGGAGGGGGCCCCATTAACCAAAGAGACCCAGTACTTC,CASSRPGEGAPLTKETQYF
TRBJ1-2,TRBV11-3,NA,TRBD1,TGTGCCAGCAGCTTACTAGGGGGCGAGGACTATGGCTACACCTTC,CASSLLGGEDYGYTF
TRBJ1-5,TRBV10-3,few,NA,TGTGCCATCAGTCTCTCGAGCAATCAGCCCCAGCATTTT,CAISLSSNQPQHF
TRBJ2-1,TRBV4-3,once,NA,TGCGCCAGCAGCCAATCCCCCTTCTCAGGACTTTATCTCTTC,CASSQSPFSGLYLF
TRBJ1-1,TRBV13,NA,NA,TGTGCCAGCAGCTCCAAGGCGACATTTGGCGGGGACACTGAAGCTTTCTTT,CASSSKATFGGDTEAFF
TRBJ1-6,TRBV6-5,few,TRBD1,TGTGCCACATCGACAGGGGATTCACCCCTCCACTTT,CATSTGDSPLHF
TRBJ1-1,TRBV10-2,NA,NA,TGCGCCGTCCGGGCCACATCGAACACTGAAGCTTTCTTT,CAVRATSNTEAFF
TRBJ1-1,TRBV7-3,NA,NA,TGTGCCATTATCGAAGCTTTCTTT,CAIIEAFF
TRBJ2-2,TRBV24-1,NA,TRBD2,TGTGCCACCAGTGACTCCGGGGGAGCGGGGGGGCGGAGCACCGGGGAGCTGTTTTTT,CATSDSGGAGGRSTGELFF
TRBJ1-2,TRBV6-1,few,TRBD1,TGTGCCAGCAGTGATCGGACAGGGGGCGGCTATGGCTACACCTTC,CASSDRTGGGYGYTF
TRBJ1-2,TRBV3-1/TRBV3-2,NA,NA,TGTGCCAGCAGCCTCAGAGGGCGGGAAGGAAGTAAAGACTATGGCTACACCTTC,CASSLRGREGSKDYGYTF
TRBJ1-6,TRBV2,NA,NA,TGTGCCAGCAGGGCCGGGACGGGGAATAATTCACCCCTCCACTTT,CASRAGTGNNSPLHF
TRBJ1-5,TRBV4-3,NA,TRBD1,TGCGCCAGCAGCCAAGTCCGGACAGGGGGTTTCCCCCAGCATTTT,CASSQVRTGGFPQHF
TRBJ1-2,TRBV28,NA,NA,TGTGCCAGCAGTCTGCGACAGCATGGCTACACCTTC,CASSLRQHGYTF